Below are 19 T cell receptor beta chains sequenced from a single sample in a study of blood T cell repertoires in COVID-19 (dated by TCRdb to 2019 to 2021). The library was made by the immunoSEQ multiplex PCR assay. What TCRdb holds here is the immuneACCESS table cut down to in-frame rearrangements. Part of the clones is not present; checked against another copy, under half of the missing clones reflect an unresolved V gene, and the others are unexplained. The sample table contains 200,000 to 300,000 clones; only one count was recorded for over 80% of them. Clones ranked in the top ten supply 3.5% to 4.5% of the sample. The sample consisted of peripheral blood. The receptors were gathered from a woman between 40 and 50 years old with acute or convalescent COVID-19.

The chain couples TRBV5-1 to TRBJ1-1; no firm D call. The CDR3 length is 14 residues. Germline values: CDR1 SGHRS, CDR2 YFSETQ. V was cut by 1 base and J by 5 bases, with 12 bases left in between. The CDR3 loop reads CASSLTAGGTEAFF. CDR3 in DNA: TGCGCCAGCAGCTTGACGGCGGGCGGAACTGAAGCTTTCTTT.

This chain connects TRBV6-4 to TRBJ2-7; a weak D match, TRBD1 (6 bases). This CDR3 has 16 residues. The germline V and J ends were trimmed by 6 bases and 6 bases, with 24 bases remaining between them. CDR1 is MRHNA and CDR2 is SNTAGT in the germline V gene. Here the CDR3 reads CASRPVGDTPPGEQYV. The DNA for the CDR3 is TGTGCCAGCAGACCCGTGGGGGACACCCCACCGGGCGAGCAGTACGTC.

The rearrangement joins TRBV6-2 or TRBV6-3 to TRBJ2-7, with 10 positions matching TRBD1. The ends lost 5 bases at V and 3 bases at J; junction bases unmatched: 7. The CDR3 sequence is 15 residues long. Germline values: CDR1 MNHEY, CDR2 SVGEGT. Here the CDR3 reads CASSAPGQGFYEQYV. CDR3 DNA: TGTGCCAGCAGTGCGCCGGGACAGGGGTTCTACGAGCAGTACGTC.

This chain uses TRBV15 with TRBJ1-5; 7 nucleotides align to TRBD1. V lost 1 base, J lost 1 base, and 4 bases stayed unmatched. The CDR3 spans 16 residues. The germline gives CDR1 LNHNV, CDR2 YYDKDF (reference sequence). CDR3 DNA sequence: TGTGCCACCAGCAGAGGGGACAGCTTAAGCAATCAGCCCCAGCATTTT. Amino acid sequence: CATSRGDSLSNQPQHF.

V usage is TRBV4-2 and J usage is TRBJ1-2; 9 nucleotides line up with TRBD1. Germline assignment: CDR1 LGHNA and CDR2 YNFKEQ. V shed 3 bases, J shed 4 bases, and the junction held 12 bases outside the gene matches. CDR3 length: 17 amino acids. The CDR3 DNA follows: TGTGCCAGCAGCCACCTAGAGGACAGGGGTGTTGGCTATGGCTACACCTTC. This translates into CASSHLEDRGVGYGYTF.

This clone was seen only once. The V call is TRBV12-3 or TRBV12-4, the J call TRBJ1-1; D might be TRBD1 (5 bases). V lost 5 bases, J lost 1 base, and 8 bases lay in between. This CDR3 spans 13 amino acids. CDR3 nucleotides: TGTGCCAGCAGTAAGACAGCGAACACTGAAGCTTTCTTT. It is translated as CASSKTANTEAFF.

In its sample, this clone was seen once. This chain links TRBV2 with TRBJ2-3; tentatively, D is TRBD2 (6 bases). The CDR3 sequence is 14 residues long. V lost 1 base, J lost 4 bases, and 9 bases lay in between. Germline loops: CDR1 SNHLY, CDR2 FYNNEI. CDR3 nucleotides: TGTGCCAGCAGTGAAGAAGCGGGTTCAGATACGCAGTATTTT. It translates to CASSEEAGSDTQYF.

The chain joins TRBV19 to TRBJ1-6, with 10 bases that match TRBD1. The CDR3 sequence is 15 residues long. V shed 6 bases, J shed 8 bases, and the junction held 7 bases outside the gene matches. CDR1 and CDR2 (germline): LNHDA, SQIVND (reference sequence). CDR3 bases: TGTGCCAGTAGGTCCGGGACAGGGGTTGATTCACCCCTCCACTTT. It yields the protein CASRSGTGVDSPLHF.

The chain joins TRBV25-1 to TRBJ1-2; 7 bases are shared with TRBD1. The ends lost 0 bases at V and 6 bases at J; junction bases unmatched: 16. In germline, CDR1 is MGHDK, CDR2 SYGVNS. The CDR3 spans 18 residues. The CDR3 loop reads CASSEYLVAKGAKNGYTF. As DNA, the CDR3 is TGTGCCAGCAGTGAATATCTCGTGGCCAAGGGGGCTAAAAATGGCTACACCTTC.

The V call is TRBV6-4, the J call TRBJ1-2, with 9 bases identical to TRBD1. V trimming: 6 bases; J trimming: 8 bases; junction bases outside the gene matches: 10. Looked up from germline, CDR1 is MRHNA and CDR2 is SNTAGT. CDR3 length: 14 residues. CDR3 DNA sequence: TGTGCCAGCAGATGGGACAGGGACTTTGGCGGCTACACCTTC. Amino acids: CASRWDRDFGGYTF.

The CDR3 DNA reads TGTGCCAGCATCGGGGCGGGGGGGCCCCAGCATTTT. Translated: CASIGAGGPQHF. V gene TRBV27 combines with J gene TRBJ1-5, with D possibly TRBD1 on 5 matching bases. This CDR3 is built from 12 residues. Trimming removed 7 bases from V and 9 bases from J, with 13 bases in between. Per the germline V gene, CDR1 is MNHEY and CDR2 is SMNVEV (reference sequence).

This clone came up a few times. The chain carries TRBV5-1 and TRBJ1-2; D might be TRBD1 (6 bases). V shed 1 base and J shed 6 bases, with 10 bases lying between them. The CDR3 length is 13 residues. Germline V gives CDR1 SGHRS, CDR2 YFSETQ. The CDR3 bases are TGCGCCAGCAGCTTGTCAGGGGCGGATGGCTACACCTTC. This encodes CASSLSGADGYTF.

In DNA, the CDR3 is TGTGCCAGCAGTTTAGAGGGAGATCAGCCCCAGCATTTT. This encodes CASSLEGDQPQHF. V and J are TRBV12-3 or TRBV12-4 and TRBJ1-5; no definite D call. The CDR3 has 13 amino acids. Trimming took 1 base from V and 5 from J, leaving 6 bases between them.

The V call is TRBV29-1, the J call TRBJ1-5; 11 bases are shared with TRBD1. Germline lookup yields CDR1 SQVTM and CDR2 ANQGSEA. This CDR3 is built from 14 residues. V was clipped by 6 bases and J by 4 bases; unmatched bases: 5. CDR3 bases: TGCAGCGTGGTAGGACAGGGGGCAAATCAGCCCCAGCATTTT. This translates into CSVVGQGANQPQHF.

J is TRBJ1-2 and V is TRBV9; D is uncertain. Germline loops: CDR1 SGDLS, CDR2 YYNGEE. With 5 bases removed from V and 4 bases from J, the gap between germline ends came to 21 bases. This CDR3 region has 16 residues. This CDR3 is CASREGATHYSYGYTF. CDR3 in DNA: TGTGCCAGCAGGGAGGGAGCAACACATTATTCCTATGGCTACACCTTC. Complete variable domain (other parts from reference TRBV9 and TRBJ1-2): DSGVTQTPKHLITATGQRVTLRCSPRSGDLSVYWYQQSLDQGLQFLIQYYNGEERAKGNILERFSAQQFPDLHSELNLSSLELGDSALYFCASREGATHYSYGYTFGSGTRLTVV.

V gene TRBV7-7 combines with J gene TRBJ1-5, with D possibly being TRBD1 (6 bases). Germline V lookup: CDR1 SSHAT, CDR2 FNYEAQ (reference sequence). The V gene lost 4 bases and the J gene lost 4 bases, with 20 bases spanning the gap. The CDR3 runs 17 residues. As DNA, the CDR3 is TGTGCCAGCAGCTCCCGAGGGGGGGCTGGGAGGAATCAGCCCCAGCATTTT. Translation gives CASSSRGGAGRNQPQHF. The variable domain in full, with the rest retrieved from reference TRBV7-7 and TRBJ1-5, is GAGVSQSPRYKVTKRGQDVTLRCDPISSHATLYWYQQALGQGPEFLTYFNYEAQPDKSGLPSDRFSAERPEGSISTLTIQRTEQRDSAMYRCASSSRGGAGRNQPQHFGDGTRLSIL.

In its sample, this clone was seen once. The rearrangement uses TRBV5-1 and TRBJ1-1; maybe TRBD1 (5 bases). V was pared by 1 base and J by 3 bases, with 7 bases between. CDR1 and CDR2 from the germline V gene are SGHRS and YFSETQ. The CDR3 is 13 residues long. The CDR3 DNA reads as TGCGCCAGCAGCTTGCAACAGGACACTGAAGCTTTCTTT. This translates into CASSLQQDTEAFF.

The J gene is TRBJ1-1, the V gene TRBV12-3 or TRBV12-4, with a possible D match to TRBD1 (6 bases). This CDR3 contains 13 residues. The V end lost 6 bases, the J end lost 11 bases, and 19 bases lay between the germline ends. Here the CDR3 DNA reads TGTGCCAGCAGACCACCAGGACAGCTCGGGGCTTTCTTT. This codes for CASRPPGQLGAFF.

The rearrangement uses TRBV3-1 (or the pseudogene TRBV3-2) and TRBJ1-2; D might be TRBD1 (6 bases). The CDR3 extends over 16 amino acids. Germline V gene data show CDR1 as LGHDT and CDR2 as YNNKEL (reference sequence). V was shortened by 4 bases and J by 9 bases, with 24 bases between the two germline ends. This chain's CDR3 is CASSRYRDTREGRYTF. For the CDR3, the DNA is TGTGCCAGCAGCCGTTATCGGGACACTCGAGAGGGGCGCTACACCTTC.